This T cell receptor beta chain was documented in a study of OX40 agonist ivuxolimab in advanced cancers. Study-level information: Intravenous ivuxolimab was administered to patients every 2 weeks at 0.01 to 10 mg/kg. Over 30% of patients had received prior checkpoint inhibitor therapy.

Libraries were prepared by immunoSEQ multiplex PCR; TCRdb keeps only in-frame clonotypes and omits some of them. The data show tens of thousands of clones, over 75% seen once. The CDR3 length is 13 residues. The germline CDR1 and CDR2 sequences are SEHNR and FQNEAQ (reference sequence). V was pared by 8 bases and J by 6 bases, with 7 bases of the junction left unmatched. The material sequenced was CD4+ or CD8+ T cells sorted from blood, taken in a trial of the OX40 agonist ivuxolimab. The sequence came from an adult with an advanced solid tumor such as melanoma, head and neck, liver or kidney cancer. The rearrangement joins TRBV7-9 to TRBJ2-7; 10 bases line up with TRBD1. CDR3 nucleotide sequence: TGTGCCAGCGGGACAGGGGCTCCCCCCGAGCAGTACTTC. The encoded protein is CASGTGAPPEQYF.